These 10 T cell receptor beta chains were sequenced from one sample in a study of cytomegalovirus exposure and HLA in healthy donors. Vbeta (60) and Jbeta (13) primers were used in the PCR. Produced via immunoSEQ multiplex PCR; TCRdb's table is partial and in-frame only. The repertoire includes 150,000 to 200,000 clones, over 75% of them detected once, and roughly 5.8% sits in the top ten. Sequencing was carried out using PBMCs. All receptors derive from a man in his forties in good health and CMV-seropositive.

The V and J genes are TRBV4-1 and TRBJ2-3; D remains ambiguous. This CDR3 contains 16 residues. Per the germline V gene, CDR1 is MGHRA and CDR2 is YSYEKL. V gave up 0 bases and J gave up 0 bases, with 10 bases separating them. In nucleotides, the CDR3 is TGCGCCAGCAGCCAAGATCCCTGGCCTAGCACAGATACGCAGTATTTT. Translating it yields CASSQDPWPSTDTQYF.

The chain joins TRBV6-5 to TRBJ2-7, with 8 bases fitting TRBD1. The CDR3 is 13 amino acids. The ends lost 2 bases at V and 12 bases at J; junction bases unmatched: 9. The germline gives CDR1 MNHEY, CDR2 SVGAGI. CDR3 nucleotide sequence: TGTGCCAGCAGTTACACCATCCAGGGACAGGCGTACTTC. Residues: CASSYTIQGQAYF.

This chain links TRBV5-8 with TRBJ2-6; 7 nucleotides match TRBD1. The CDR3 runs 18 residues. The germline CDR1 and CDR2 sequences are SGHTS and YDEGEE. V lost 4 bases and J lost 2; bases outside the gene matches: 12. CDR3 in DNA: TGTGCCAGCAGCCTGTGGACCGGGACAGACACTGGGGCCAACGTCCTGACTTTC. This translates into CASSLWTGTDTGANVLTF.

The chain links TRBV5-1 to TRBJ2-1; D may be TRBD1 (6 bases). Germline CDR1 SGHRS, CDR2 YFSETQ. CDR3 length: 14 residues. Trimming pared 7 bases from V and 8 bases from J, leaving 19 bases between. The CDR3 DNA is TGCGCCAGCCGAGGGACACTCGTAAGGGATGAGCAGTTCTTC. This encodes CASRGTLVRDEQFF.

The V call is TRBV11-2, the J call TRBJ2-1; 11 nucleotides match TRBD2. Germline CDR1 is SGHAT and CDR2 is FQNNGV. There are 17 residues in the CDR3. Losses at the gene ends were 5 bases for V and 3 bases for J; bases not matched to a gene: 9. CDR3 loop: CASSHSLGTSGYNEQFF. CDR3 nucleotide sequence: TGTGCCAGCAGCCATTCTTTAGGGACTAGCGGCTACAATGAGCAGTTCTTC.

V usage is TRBV19 and J usage is TRBJ1-2; 8 nucleotides match TRBD1. The CDR3 loop spans 14 amino acids. The ends lost 6 bases at V and 1 base at J; junction bases unmatched: 4. Germline loops: CDR1 LNHDA, CDR2 SQIVND (reference sequence). The CDR3 region has the DNA TGTGCCAGTAGGCCGACAGGGGATAACTATGGCTACACCTTC. Translation gives CASRPTGDNYGYTF.

The gene calls are TRBV12-5 and TRBJ2-1, with D hard to call. Germline V gene data show CDR1 as LGHNT and CDR2 as FRNRAP. Between the trimmed V and J ends, which lost 1 base and 0 bases, there was a span of 7 bases. CDR3 length: 15 amino acids. CDR3 loop: CASGLGPSSYNEQFF. CDR3 coding DNA: TGTGCTAGTGGTTTGGGGCCCAGCTCCTACAATGAGCAGTTCTTC.

This chain connects TRBV6-5 to TRBJ2-7, with TRBD1 identical over 10 bases. V trimming: 4 bases; J trimming: 9 bases; junction bases outside the gene matches: 9. The CDR3 is 14 residues long. Germline CDR1 and CDR2: MNHEY and SVGAGI. CDR3 loop: CASSSGTGVGGQYF. CDR3 DNA: TGTGCCAGCAGTTCCGGGACAGGGGTGGGTGGGCAGTACTTC.

The V gene is TRBV7-9, the J gene TRBJ2-3; tentatively, D is TRBD1 (6 bases). With 5 bases removed from V and 6 bases from J, the gap between germline ends came to 12 bases. The CDR3 runs 13 residues. CDR1 and CDR2 (germline): SEHNR, FQNEAQ (reference sequence). The CDR3 loop is CASSETGDDTQYF. The CDR3 nucleotides read TGTGCCAGCAGCGAGACAGGTGACGATACGCAGTATTTT.

The chain couples TRBV28 to TRBJ2-5, with D possibly being TRBD2 (7 bases). The germline gives CDR1 MDHEN, CDR2 SYDVKM. CDR3 length equals 13 residues. V was shortened by 7 bases and J by 11 bases, with 20 bases between the two germline ends. CDR3 nucleotides: TGTGCCAGCAAACAGGGAGGTGCGGGGGAGCAGTACTTC. It encodes CASKQGGAGEQYF.